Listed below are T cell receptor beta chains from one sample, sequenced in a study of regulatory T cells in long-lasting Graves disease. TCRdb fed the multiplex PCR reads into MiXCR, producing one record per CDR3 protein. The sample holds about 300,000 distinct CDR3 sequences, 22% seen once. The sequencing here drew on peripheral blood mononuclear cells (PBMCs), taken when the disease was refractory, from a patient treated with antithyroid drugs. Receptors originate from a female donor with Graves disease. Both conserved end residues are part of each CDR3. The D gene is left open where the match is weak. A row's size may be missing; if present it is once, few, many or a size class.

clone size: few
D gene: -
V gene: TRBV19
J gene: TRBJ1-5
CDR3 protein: CASSIGWPSNQPQHF
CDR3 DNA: TGTGCCAGTAGTATAGGATGGCCGAGCAATCAGCCCCAGCATTTT

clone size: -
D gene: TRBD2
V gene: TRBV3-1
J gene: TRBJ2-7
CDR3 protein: CASSLTEREEDHEQYF
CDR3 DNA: TGTGCCAGCAGCTTAACGGAGCGGGAGGAGGACCACGAGCAGTACTTC

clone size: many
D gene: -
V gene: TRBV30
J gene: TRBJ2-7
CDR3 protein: CAWSRSSYEQYF
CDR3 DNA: TGTGCCTGGAGTCGGAGTTCCTACGAGCAGTACTTC

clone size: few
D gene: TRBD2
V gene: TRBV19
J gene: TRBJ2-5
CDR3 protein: CASQTSGMQETQYF
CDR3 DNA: TGTGCCAGTCAGACTAGCGGGATGCAAGAGACCCAGTACTTC

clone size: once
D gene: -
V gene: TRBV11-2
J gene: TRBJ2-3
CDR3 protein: CASSSSLTDTQYF
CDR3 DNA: TGTGCCAGCAGCTCATCCTTAACAGATACGCAGTATTTT

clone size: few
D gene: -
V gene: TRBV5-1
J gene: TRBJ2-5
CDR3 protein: CASSLADPGETQYF
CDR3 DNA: TGCGCCAGCAGCTTGGCGGACCCTGGGGAGACCCAGTACTTC

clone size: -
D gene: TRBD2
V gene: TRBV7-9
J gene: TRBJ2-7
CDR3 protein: CATGREYAYEQYF
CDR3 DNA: TGTGCCACCGGGCGGGAGTACGCCTACGAGCAGTACTTC

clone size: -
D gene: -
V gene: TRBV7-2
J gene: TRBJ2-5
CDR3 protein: CASSLATQETQYF
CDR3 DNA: TGTGCCAGCAGCTTGGCTACGCAAGAGACCCAGTACTTC

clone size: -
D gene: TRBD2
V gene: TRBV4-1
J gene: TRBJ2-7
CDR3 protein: CASSQEYGSGGYEQYF
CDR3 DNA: TGCGCCAGCAGCCAAGAGTACGGGTCCGGGGGGTACGAGCAGTACTTC

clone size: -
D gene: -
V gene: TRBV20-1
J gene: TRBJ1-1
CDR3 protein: CSAGDTINTEAFF
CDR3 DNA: TGCAGTGCAGGGGACACCATTAACACTGAAGCTTTCTTT

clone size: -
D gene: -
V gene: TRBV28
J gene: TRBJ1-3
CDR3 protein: CASSLPQGSGGNTIYF
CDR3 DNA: TGTGCCAGCAGTTTACCCCAGGGGTCGGGTGGAAACACCATATATTTT

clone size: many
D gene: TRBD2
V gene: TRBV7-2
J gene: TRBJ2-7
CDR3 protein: CASSLVPAGGSYEQYF
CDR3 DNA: TGTGCCAGCAGCTTAGTACCAGCGGGAGGGTCCTACGAGCAGTACTTC

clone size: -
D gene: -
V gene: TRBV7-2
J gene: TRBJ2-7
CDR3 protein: CASGLGQHGGYEQYF
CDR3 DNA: TGTGCCAGCGGCTTAGGACAACACGGGGGCTACGAGCAGTACTTC

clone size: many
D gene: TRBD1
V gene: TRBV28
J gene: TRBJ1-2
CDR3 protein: CASRISGDRGLGGYTF
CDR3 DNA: TGTGCCAGCAGAATCTCCGGTGACAGGGGGCTCGGTGGCTACACCTTC

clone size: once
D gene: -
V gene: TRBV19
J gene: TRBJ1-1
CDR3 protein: CASSPGGAGPAEAFF
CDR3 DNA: TGTGCCAGTAGCCCCGGGGGCGCAGGACCCGCTGAAGCTTTCTTT

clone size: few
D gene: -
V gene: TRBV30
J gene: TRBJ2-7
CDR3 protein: CAWTWGESYEQYF
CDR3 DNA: TGTGCCTGGACCTGGGGTGAGAGTTACGAGCAGTACTTC

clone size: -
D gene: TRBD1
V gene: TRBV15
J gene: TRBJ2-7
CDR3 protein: CATSYGTAYEQYF
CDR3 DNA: TGTGCCACCAGCTACGGGACAGCCTACGAGCAGTACTTC

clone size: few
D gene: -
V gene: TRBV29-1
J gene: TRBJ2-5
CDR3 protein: CSVEDTGTDGETQYF
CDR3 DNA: TGCAGCGTTGAGGACACCGGGACCGATGGGGAAACCCAGTACTTC

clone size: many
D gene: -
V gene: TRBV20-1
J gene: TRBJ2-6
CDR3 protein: CSARVAGGGANVLTF
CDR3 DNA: TGCAGTGCTAGAGTGGCAGGAGGTGGGGCCAACGTCCTGACTTTC

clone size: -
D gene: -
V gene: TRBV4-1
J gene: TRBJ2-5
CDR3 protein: CASSQAPHGLGRTQYF
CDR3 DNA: TGCGCCAGCAGCCAAGCCCCCCACGGCCTAGGGAGGACCCAGTACTTC

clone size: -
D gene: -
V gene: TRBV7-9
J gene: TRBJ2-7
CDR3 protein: CASSLPGTAEQYF
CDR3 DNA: TGTGCCAGCAGCTTACCGGGGACGGCCGAGCAGTACTTC

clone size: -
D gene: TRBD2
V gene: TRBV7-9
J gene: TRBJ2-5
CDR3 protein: CASSSVRPGGETQYF
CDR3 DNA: TGTGCCAGCAGTTCCGTACGGCCGGGGGGAGAGACCCAGTACTTC

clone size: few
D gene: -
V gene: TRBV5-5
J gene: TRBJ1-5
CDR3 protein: CASSRLLGGNQPQHF
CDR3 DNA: TGTGCCAGCAGCCGCCTTCTTGGTGGCAATCAGCCCCAGCATTTT

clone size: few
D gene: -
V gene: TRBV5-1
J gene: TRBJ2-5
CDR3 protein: CASSSGADQETQYF
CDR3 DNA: TGCGCCAGCAGCTCGGGGGCGGACCAAGAGACCCAGTACTTC

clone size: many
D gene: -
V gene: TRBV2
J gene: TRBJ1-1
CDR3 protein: CASRPGPHSEAFF
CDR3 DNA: TGTGCCAGCAGGCCGGGACCCCATTCGGAAGCTTTCTTT

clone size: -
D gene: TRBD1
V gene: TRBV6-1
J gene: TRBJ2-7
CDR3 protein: CASSPAGTGGEQYF
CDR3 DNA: TGTGCCAGCAGCCCCGCCGGGACAGGGGGCGAGCAGTACTTC

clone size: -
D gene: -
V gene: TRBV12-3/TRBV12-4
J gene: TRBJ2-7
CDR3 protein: CASSILGGGQYF
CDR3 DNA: TGTGCCAGCAGCATCCTAGGGGGAGGGCAGTACTTC